Reported below is one T cell receptor (beta chain). Antigen unknown. The data originate from a study of cytomegalovirus exposure and HLA in healthy donors. Study in general: A prior study identified just under 120 million unique TCR beta sequences from 200 million or so T cells. Whole-study results and caveats: Versus the roughly 670-donor mean, an Asian-associated ancestry cluster reportedly showed fewer N-insertions in a later analysis. The authors enumerated over 150 TCR beta chains as linked to cytomegalovirus.

The CDR3 consists of 15 residues. Per germline, CDR1 SGHRS and CDR2 YFSETQ. V was pared by 0 bases and J by 0 bases, with 10 bases between. All the people who gave samples were healthy bone marrow donors. The PCR was carried out with 60 Vbeta primers and 13 Jbeta primers. TCRdb's copy holds only in-frame clones and misses some; the assay was immunoSEQ multiplex PCR. The sample consists of roughly 110,000 clones, roughly 71% of them appearing once. Sequencing used PBMCs. This TCR came from a male donor in good health and CMV-seropositive. This chain uses TRBV5-1 with TRBJ2-7; D might be TRBD2 (6 bases). CDR3 amino acids: CASSLVAGSSYEQYF. CDR3 coding DNA: TGCGCCAGCAGCTTGGTGGCGGGGAGCTCCTACGAGCAGTACTTC.